This TCR beta chain was recovered during a study of cytomegalovirus exposure and HLA in healthy donors. In germline, CDR1 is SGHNT, CDR2 YENEEA. V was clipped by 10 bases and J by 1 base; unmatched bases: 4. This CDR3 has 12 residues. General observations from the study: The authors enumerated 164 TCR beta chains as linked to cytomegalovirus. Subsequent analysis revealed that first-cohort TCR clusters tended to co-occur in the 110 or so validation repertoires. The majority of TCR sequences were rare, yet some public TCRs appeared in many donors.

Separate from the approximately 730-subject first cohort, the approximately 120-subject validation cohort was the one that the donors belonged to. Only in-frame clones appear in the TCRdb table, and some are missing; sequencing was by immunoSEQ multiplex PCR. This table holds 90,000 to 150,000 clones, roughly 90% found once. Comments on this clone: Its specificity is not known.

The sequence derives from a woman aged 18-35 years in good health and CMV-seropositive. This chain uses TRBV11-3 with TRBJ2-7, with 7 bases lining up with TRBD1. The sample comprised PBMCs. CDR3 in amino acids: CATAQGSYEQYF. DNA of the CDR3: TGTGCCACCGCACAGGGGTCCTACGAGCAGTACTTC.